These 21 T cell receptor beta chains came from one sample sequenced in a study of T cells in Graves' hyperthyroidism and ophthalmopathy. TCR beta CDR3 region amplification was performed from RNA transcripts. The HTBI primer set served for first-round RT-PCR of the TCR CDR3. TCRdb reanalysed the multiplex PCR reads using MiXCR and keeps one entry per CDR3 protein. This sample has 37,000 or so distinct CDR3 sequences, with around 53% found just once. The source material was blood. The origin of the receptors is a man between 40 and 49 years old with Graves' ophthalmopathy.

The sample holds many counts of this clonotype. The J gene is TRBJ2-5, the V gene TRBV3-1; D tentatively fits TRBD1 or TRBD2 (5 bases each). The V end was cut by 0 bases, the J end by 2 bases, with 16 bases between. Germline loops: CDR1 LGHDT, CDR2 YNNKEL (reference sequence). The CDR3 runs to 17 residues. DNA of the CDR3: TGTGCCAGCAGCCAAGACCGGTTCGGGGCAGTACAAGAGACCCAGTACTTC. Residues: CASSQDRFGAVQETQYF.

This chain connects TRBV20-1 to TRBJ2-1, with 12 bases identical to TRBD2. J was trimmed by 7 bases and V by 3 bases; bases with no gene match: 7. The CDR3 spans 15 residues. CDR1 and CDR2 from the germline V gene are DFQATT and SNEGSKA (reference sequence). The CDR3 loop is CSASGLAGNRNEQFF. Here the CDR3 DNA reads TGCAGTGCTAGCGGACTAGCGGGAAATAGAAATGAGCAGTTCTTC.

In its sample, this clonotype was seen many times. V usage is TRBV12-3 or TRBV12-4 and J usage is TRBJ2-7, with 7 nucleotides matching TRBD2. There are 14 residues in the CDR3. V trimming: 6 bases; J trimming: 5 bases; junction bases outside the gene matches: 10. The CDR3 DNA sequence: TGTGCCAGCAGCCTCGGCGGGGGAGGGAACGAGCAGTACTTC. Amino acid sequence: CASSLGGGGNEQYF.

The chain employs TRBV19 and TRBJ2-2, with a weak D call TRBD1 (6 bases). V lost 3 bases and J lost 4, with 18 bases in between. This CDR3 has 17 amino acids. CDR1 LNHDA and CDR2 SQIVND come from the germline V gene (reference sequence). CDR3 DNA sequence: TGTGCCAGTAGTATTCCAGAGGGAACAGGGACCACCGGGGAGCTGTTTTTT. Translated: CASSIPEGTGTTGELFF.

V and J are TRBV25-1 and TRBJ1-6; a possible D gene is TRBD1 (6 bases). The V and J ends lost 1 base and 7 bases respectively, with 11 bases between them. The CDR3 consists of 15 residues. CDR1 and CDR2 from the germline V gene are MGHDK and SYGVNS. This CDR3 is CASSELYGQNSPLHF. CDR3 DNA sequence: TGTGCCAGCAGTGAATTGTACGGACAGAATTCACCCCTCCACTTT.

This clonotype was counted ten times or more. CDR3 sequence: CAISESGIPLTEAFF. CDR3 sequence (DNA): TGTGCCATCAGTGAGTCTGGGATACCCTTAACAGAAGCTTTCTTT. The V call is TRBV10-3, the J call TRBJ1-1; no reliable D call. The CDR3 is 15 amino acids. The V and J ends lost 0 bases and 8 bases respectively, with 16 bases between them. Per germline, CDR1 ENHRY and CDR2 SYGVKD.

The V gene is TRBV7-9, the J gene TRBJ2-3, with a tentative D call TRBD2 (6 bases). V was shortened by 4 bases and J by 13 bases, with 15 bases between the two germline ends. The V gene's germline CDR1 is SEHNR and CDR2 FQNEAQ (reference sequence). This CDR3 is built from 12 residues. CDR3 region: CASSSSGLREYF. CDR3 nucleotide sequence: TGTGCCAGCAGCTCTTCGGGACTCAGGGAGTATTTT.

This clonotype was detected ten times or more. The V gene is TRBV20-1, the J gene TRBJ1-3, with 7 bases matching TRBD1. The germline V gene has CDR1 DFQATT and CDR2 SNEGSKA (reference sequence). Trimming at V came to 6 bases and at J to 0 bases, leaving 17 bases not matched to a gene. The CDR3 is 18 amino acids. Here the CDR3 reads CSAGRTGDLTTSGNTIYF. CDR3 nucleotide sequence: TGCAGTGCCGGCAGGACAGGAGACCTTACAACCTCTGGAAACACCATATATTTT.

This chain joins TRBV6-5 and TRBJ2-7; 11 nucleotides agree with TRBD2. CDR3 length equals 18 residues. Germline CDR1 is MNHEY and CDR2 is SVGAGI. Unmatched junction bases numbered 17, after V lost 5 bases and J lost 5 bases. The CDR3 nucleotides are TGTGCCAGCAGTAGGGGACTAGCGGATTACAATCGCGGGGACGAGCAGTACTTC. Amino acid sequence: CASSRGLADYNRGDEQYF.

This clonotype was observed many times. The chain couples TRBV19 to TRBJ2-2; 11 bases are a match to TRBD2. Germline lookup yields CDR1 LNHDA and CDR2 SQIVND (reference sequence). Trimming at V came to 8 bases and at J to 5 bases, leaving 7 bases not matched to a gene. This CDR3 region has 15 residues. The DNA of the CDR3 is TGTGCCAGTCGCCTAGCGGGGGGAGGGACCGGGGAGCTGTTTTTT. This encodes CASRLAGGGTGELFF.

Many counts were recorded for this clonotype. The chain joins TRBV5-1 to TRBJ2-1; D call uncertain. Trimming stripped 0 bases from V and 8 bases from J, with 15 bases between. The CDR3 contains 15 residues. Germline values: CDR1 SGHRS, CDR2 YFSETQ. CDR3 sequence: CASSLEAPPVDEQFF. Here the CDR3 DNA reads TGCGCCAGCAGCTTGGAGGCCCCTCCGGTGGATGAGCAGTTCTTC.

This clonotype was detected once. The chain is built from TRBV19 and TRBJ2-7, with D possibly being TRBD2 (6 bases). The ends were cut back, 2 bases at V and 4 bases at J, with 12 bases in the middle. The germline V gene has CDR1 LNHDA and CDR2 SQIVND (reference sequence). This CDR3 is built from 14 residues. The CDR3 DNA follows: TGTGCCAGTAGTATATCCGGGGGAGTGTACGAGCAGTACTTC. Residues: CASSISGGVYEQYF.

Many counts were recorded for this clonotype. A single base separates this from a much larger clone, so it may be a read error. The CDR3 region has the DNA TGTGCCAGCAGGACTAGCGTAGACGAGCAGTACTTC. It is translated as CASRTSVDEQYF. This chain connects TRBV2 to TRBJ2-7; 8 bases align to TRBD2. Germline assignment: CDR1 SNHLY and CDR2 FYNNEI. J was trimmed by 5 bases and V by 6 bases; bases with no gene match: 3. This CDR3 has 12 amino acids. Based on the CDR3 plus reference TRBV2 and TRBJ2-7, the full variable domain is EPEVTQTPSHQVTQMGQEVILRCVPISNHLYFYWYRQILGQKVEFLVSFYNNEISEKSEIFDDQFSVERPDGSNFTLKIRSTKLEDSAMYFCASRTSVDEQYFGPGTRLTVT.

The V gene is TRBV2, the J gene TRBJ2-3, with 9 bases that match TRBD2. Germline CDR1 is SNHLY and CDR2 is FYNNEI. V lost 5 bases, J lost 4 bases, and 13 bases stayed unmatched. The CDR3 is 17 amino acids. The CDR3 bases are TGTGCCAGCAGTCGCCACCCTAGCGGGACAAGCGCAGATACGCAGTATTTT. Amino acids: CASSRHPSGTSADTQYF.

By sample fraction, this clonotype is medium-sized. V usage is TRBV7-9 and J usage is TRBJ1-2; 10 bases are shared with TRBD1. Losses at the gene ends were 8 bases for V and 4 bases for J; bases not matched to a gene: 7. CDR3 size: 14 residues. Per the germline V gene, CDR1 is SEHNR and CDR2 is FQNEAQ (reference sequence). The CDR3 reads CASVMGTGAYGYTF. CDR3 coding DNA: TGTGCCAGCGTAATGGGGACAGGGGCCTATGGCTACACCTTC.

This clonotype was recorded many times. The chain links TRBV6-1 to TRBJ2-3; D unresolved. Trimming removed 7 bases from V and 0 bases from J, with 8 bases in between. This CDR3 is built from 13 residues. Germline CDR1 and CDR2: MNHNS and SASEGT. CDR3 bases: TGTGCCAGCAAAGTCCCTAGCACAGATACGCAGTATTTT. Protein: CASKVPSTDTQYF.

The CDR3 region has the DNA TGCAGCGCGACCTCCGGGACTAACTCCTACAATGAGCAGTTCTTC. This codes for CSATSGTNSYNEQFF. The gene calls are TRBV29-1 and TRBJ2-1; TRBD2 agrees at 7 bases. J lost 0 bases, V lost 7 bases, and 9 bases had no gene match. There are 15 residues in the CDR3. The V gene's germline CDR1 is SQVTM and CDR2 ANQGSEA.

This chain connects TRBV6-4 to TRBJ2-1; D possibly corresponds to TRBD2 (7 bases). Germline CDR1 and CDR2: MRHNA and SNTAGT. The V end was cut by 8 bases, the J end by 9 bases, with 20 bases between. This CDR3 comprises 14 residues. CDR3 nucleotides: TGTGCCAGCTGTGCTAGGGGGGGGCTGAGTGAGCAGTTCTTC. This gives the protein CASCARGGLSEQFF.

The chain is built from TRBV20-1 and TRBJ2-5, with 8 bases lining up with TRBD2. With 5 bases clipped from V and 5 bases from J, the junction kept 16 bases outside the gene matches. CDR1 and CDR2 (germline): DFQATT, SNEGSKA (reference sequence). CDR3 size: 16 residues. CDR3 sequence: CSAFLPIAGIVETQYF. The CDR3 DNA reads TGCAGTGCTTTCCTCCCTATAGCGGGAATTGTGGAGACCCAGTACTTC.

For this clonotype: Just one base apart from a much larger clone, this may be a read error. The DNA of the CDR3 is TGTGCCAGCAGTTTCCTCCGACAACCACCCTACGAGCGGTACTTC. Protein product: CASSFLRQPPYERYF. This chain connects TRBV27 to TRBJ2-7, with D unresolved. Germline-derived CDR1 and CDR2 are MNHEY and SMNVEV (reference sequence). CDR3 length: 15 residues.

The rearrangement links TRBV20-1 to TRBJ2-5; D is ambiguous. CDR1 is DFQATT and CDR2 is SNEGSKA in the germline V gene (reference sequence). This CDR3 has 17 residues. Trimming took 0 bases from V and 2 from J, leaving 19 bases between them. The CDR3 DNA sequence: TGCAGTGCTAGAGATCAAGATCTAGGATATGGGCAAGAGACCCAGTACTTC. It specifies CSARDQDLGYGQETQYF.